One sample yielded the 9 T cell receptor beta chains listed below, sequenced in a study of blood T cells in healthy people across ages. Primed by a sample-barcoded 5' primer and a J-beta primer mix, a second PCR proceeded for about 7 to 12 cycles. Each CDR3 protein gets one entry after TCRdb re-called the 5' RACE reads with MiXCR. The profile covers more than 650,000 distinct CDR3 sequences, with roughly 25% appearing a single time and about 2.9% taken by the ten largest. These same data were also listed under a study on T cells of mothers and their children.

What was sequenced was blood. The receptor source for this set is a boy aged 10-17 years in good health.

The CDR3 DNA follows: TGTGCCAGCAGCTTGCAAGGGGGCTCATACACTGAAGCTTTCTTT. Its protein is CASSLQGGSYTEAFF. V and J are TRBV13 and TRBJ1-1; 7 bases fit TRBD1. Germline trimming cut 3 bases from V and 3 bases from J; bases unmatched to any gene: 7. This CDR3 has 15 amino acids. Germline V lookup: CDR1 PRHDT, CDR2 FYEKMQ (reference sequence).

This clonotype showed up many times. This chain links TRBV5-1 with TRBJ2-1; D ambiguous. The CDR3 consists of 13 residues. Deletions cut 5 bases from V and 0 bases from J, with 6 bases between. The germline V gene has CDR1 SGHRS and CDR2 YFSETQ. The CDR3 DNA reads as TGCGCCAGCAGGAACTTCTCCTACAATGAGCAGTTCTTC. Translation: CASRNFSYNEQFF. Filled out from reference TRBV5-1 and TRBJ2-1, the complete variable domain reads KAGVTQTPRYLIKTRGQQVTLSCSPISGHRSVSWYQQTPGQGLQFLFEYFSETQRNKGNFPGRFSGRQFSNSRSEMNVSTLELGDSALYLCASRNFSYNEQFFGPGTRLTVL.

This chain links TRBV2 with TRBJ2-7; TRBD1 or TRBD2 may be the D gene (6 bases each). V was clipped by 2 bases and J by 1 base, with 12 bases between them. The CDR3 consists of 15 residues. Germline V gives CDR1 SNHLY, CDR2 FYNNEI. The CDR3 DNA reads as TGTGCCAGCAGTGAACCTAGGGGGGTGTCCTACGAGCAGTACGTC. Translation gives CASSEPRGVSYEQYV.

This clonotype has more than one count but fewer than ten. The J gene is TRBJ2-5, the V gene TRBV19; D is undetermined. The CDR3 runs to 16 residues. The germline gives CDR1 LNHDA, CDR2 SQIVND (reference sequence). The V gene lost 7 bases and the J gene lost 4 bases, with 22 bases spanning the gap. The CDR3 is CASTTLVDPQGETQYF. The DNA for the CDR3 is TGTGCCAGTACTACCCTAGTGGACCCCCAAGGAGAGACCCAGTACTTC.

The gene calls are TRBV7-2 and TRBJ2-1; 7 bases are a match to TRBD1. V shed 5 bases and J 2 bases; nucleotides not matched to a gene: 6. The CDR3 consists of 15 residues. Germline values: CDR1 SGHTA, CDR2 FQGNSA. The CDR3 DNA reads as TGTGCCAGCAGCCTAGACAGGGCAACCTACAATGAGCAGTTCTTC. Translating it yields CASSLDRATYNEQFF.

This clonotype was observed a few times. This may stem from a read error, because a much larger clone lies one nucleotide away. The chain links TRBV2 to TRBJ1-1, with 12 nucleotides matching TRBD1. The CDR3 is 17 residues long. Germline V lookup: CDR1 SNHLY, CDR2 FYNNEI. DNA for the CDR3: TGTGTCAGCAGTGAAGCACGGGACAGGGGGCTGGGCGCTGAAGCTTTCTTT. Translated: CVSSEARDRGLGAEAFF.

The table lists this clonotype with a few counts. A read error is possible here, since a much larger clone lies one base away. The chain links TRBV11-2 to TRBJ2-2; a possible D gene is TRBD1 (6 bases). V lost 5 bases and J lost 1, with 11 bases in between. Germline values: CDR1 SGHAT, CDR2 FQNNGV. This CDR3 contains 15 residues. CDR3 sequence: CASSPETGNTGELFF. DNA for the CDR3: TGTGCCAGCAGCCCCGAGACAGGGAACACCGGGGAGCTGTTTTTT.

V gene TRBV20-1 combines with J gene TRBJ2-3; D gene ambiguous. Per germline, CDR1 DFQATT and CDR2 SNEGSKA (reference sequence). The CDR3 runs to 11 residues. Trimming removed 0 bases at V and 7 bases at J, with 5 bases between. CDR3 residues: CSAREGNTQYF. Written as DNA, the CDR3 is TGCAGTGCTAGAGAGGGTAATACGCAGTATTTT.

Here the CDR3 reads CASSESLYGEAFF. Here the CDR3 DNA reads TGTGCCAGCAGTGAGAGCCTGTATGGTGAAGCTTTCTTT. The chain is built from TRBV2 and TRBJ1-1; D is unclear. Trimming pared 3 bases from V and 7 bases from J, leaving 12 bases between. CDR1 and CDR2 (germline): SNHLY, FYNNEI. The CDR3 runs to 13 residues.